Detailed here is one TCR beta chain. Its antigen is not known. The study reverse transcribed the entire isolated RNA, so it sequenced expressed TCRB transcripts. Assay used: immunoSEQ multiplex PCR; TCRdb lists only in-frame clones, some missing. The sample lists about 250,000 clones, about a tenth occurring once. The CDR3 length is 17 residues. Germline V gene lookup returns CDR1 MDHEN and CDR2 SYDVKM. V lost 3 bases, J lost 0 bases, and 12 bases lay in between. This sample was taken from a study of beta chain features in type 1 diabetes. Across the whole study: There was similarity between patients and healthy donors in age, gender and cell yields. Whole-study results and caveats: Within each of all four CD4+ subsets, Type 1 diabetes patients had TCRB CDR3s that were moderately but significantly shorter.

Sorting with CD45RO/CCR7/CD25/CD127/CD95/CD27 yielded naive, central memory, regulatory and stem-like memory CD4+ cells. Purities in excess of 95% were seen in all sorted populations. This sequence was found in a man aged 25 to 40 with type 1 diabetes. The sample consisted of naive CD4+ T cells from blood. V and J are TRBV28 and TRBJ2-6; D might be TRBD1 (5 bases). The chain's CDR3 is CASSLGRQSSGANVLTF. CDR3 bases: TGTGCCAGCAGTTTGGGGCGACAAAGCTCTGGGGCCAACGTCCTGACTTTC.